This TCR beta chain was captured in a study of blood T cell repertoires in COVID-19. Study-level background: From T cells, B-cell-depleted T cells, or PBMCs came the material, which was cDNA or gDNA.

Recovered participants had two consecutive negative NP/OP PCR tests, healthcare professional clearance, or symptom resolution. This CDR3 contains 17 residues. With V trimmed by 4 bases and J by 0 bases, 8 bases remained unmatched. Germline CDR1 is MNHEY and CDR2 is SMNVEV (reference sequence). The table came from immunoSEQ multiplex PCR; TCRdb's copy has only in-frame clones and leaves some out. The sample holds about 220,000 clones, about nine tenths seen once. V and J are TRBV27 and TRBJ2-1; 8 positions match TRBD1. This TCR came from a woman in her 30s who had recovered from COVID-19. Specimen: PBMCs or T cells enriched from blood (not recorded which). The CDR3 DNA is TGTGCCAGCAGTTGGACAGGGATCCCCAGCTCCTACAATGAGCAGTTCTTC. It encodes CASSWTGIPSSYNEQFF.